This T cell receptor (beta chain) was found in a study of blood T cells in healthy people across ages. Primers used in a second PCR of about 7 to 11 cycles were a sample-barcoded 5' primer and a J-beta primer mix. TCRdb analysed the 5' RACE reads with MiXCR anew, one entry per CDR3 protein. The sample shows about 580,000 distinct CDR3 sequences, around 48% of them seen only once. Per the germline V gene, CDR1 is SGHRS and CDR2 is YFSETQ. The CDR3 is 16 residues long. Deletions cut 4 bases from V and 5 bases from J, with 20 bases between. V and J are TRBV5-1 and TRBJ2-3; D may be TRBD2 (5 bases). Material for sequencing was blood. The TCR originated in an elderly man in good health. The CDR3 protein is CASSVEDPSSLDTQYF. The CDR3 coding sequence is TGCGCCAGCAGCGTGGAGGATCCTAGTTCTTTAGATACGCAGTATTTT. Together with reference TRBV5-1 and TRBJ2-3, the CDR3 gives the full variable domain: KAGVTQTPRYLIKTRGQQVTLSCSPISGHRSVSWYQQTPGQGLQFLFEYFSETQRNKGNFPGRFSGRQFSNSRSEMNVSTLELGDSALYLCASSVEDPSSLDTQYFGPGTRLTVL.